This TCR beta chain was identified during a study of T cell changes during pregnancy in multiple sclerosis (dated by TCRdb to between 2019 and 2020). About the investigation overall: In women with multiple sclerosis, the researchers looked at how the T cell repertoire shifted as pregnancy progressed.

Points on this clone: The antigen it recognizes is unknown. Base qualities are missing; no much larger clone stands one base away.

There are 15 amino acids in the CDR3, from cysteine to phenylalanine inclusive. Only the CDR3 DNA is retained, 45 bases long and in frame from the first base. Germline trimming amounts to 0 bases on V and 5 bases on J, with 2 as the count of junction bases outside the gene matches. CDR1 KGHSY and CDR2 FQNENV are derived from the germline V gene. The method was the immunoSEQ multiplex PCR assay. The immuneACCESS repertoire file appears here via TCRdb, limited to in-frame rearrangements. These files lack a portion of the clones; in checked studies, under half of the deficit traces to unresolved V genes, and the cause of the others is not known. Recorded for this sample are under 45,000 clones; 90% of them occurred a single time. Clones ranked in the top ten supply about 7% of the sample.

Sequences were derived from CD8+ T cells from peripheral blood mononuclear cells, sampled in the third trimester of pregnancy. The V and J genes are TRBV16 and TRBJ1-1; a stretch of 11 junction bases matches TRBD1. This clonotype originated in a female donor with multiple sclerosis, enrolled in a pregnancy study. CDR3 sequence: CASSQSDRGLTEAFF. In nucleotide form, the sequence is TGTGCCAGCAGCCAATCGGACAGGGGGCTGACTGAAGCTTTCTTT.